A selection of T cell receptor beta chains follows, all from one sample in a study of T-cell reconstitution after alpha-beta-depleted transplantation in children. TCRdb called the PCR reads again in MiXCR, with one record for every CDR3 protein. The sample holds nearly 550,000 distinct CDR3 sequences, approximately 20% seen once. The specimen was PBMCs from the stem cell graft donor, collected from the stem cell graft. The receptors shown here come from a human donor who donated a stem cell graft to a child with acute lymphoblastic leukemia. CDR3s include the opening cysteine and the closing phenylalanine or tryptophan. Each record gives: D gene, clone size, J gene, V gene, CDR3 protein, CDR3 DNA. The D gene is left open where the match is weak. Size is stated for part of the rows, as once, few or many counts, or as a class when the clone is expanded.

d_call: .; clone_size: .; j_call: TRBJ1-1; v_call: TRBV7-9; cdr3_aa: CASNGGPGNTEAFF; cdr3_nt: TGTGCCAGCAATGGGGGCCCGGGGAACACTGAAGCTTTCTTT
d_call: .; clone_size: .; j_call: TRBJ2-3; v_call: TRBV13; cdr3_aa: CASSLGPQDTQYF; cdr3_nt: TGTGCCAGCAGCTTAGGTCCGCAGGATACGCAGTATTTT
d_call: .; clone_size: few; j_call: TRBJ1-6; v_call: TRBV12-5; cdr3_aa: CASGQDRNSPLHF; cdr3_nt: TGTGCTAGTGGCCAGGACAGAAATTCACCCCTCCACTTT
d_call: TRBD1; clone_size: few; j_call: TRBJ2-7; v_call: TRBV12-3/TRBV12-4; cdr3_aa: CASSGTVSSYEQYF; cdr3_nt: TGTGCCAGCTCCGGGACAGTTAGCTCCTACGAGCAGTACTTC
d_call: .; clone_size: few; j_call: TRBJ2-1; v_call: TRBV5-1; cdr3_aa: CASSPPLYYNEQFF; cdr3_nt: TGCGCCAGCAGCCCCCCCCTCTATTACAATGAGCAGTTCTTC
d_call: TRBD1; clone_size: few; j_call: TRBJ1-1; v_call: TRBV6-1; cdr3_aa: CASSEDRENAEAFF; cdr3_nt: TGTGCCAGCAGTGAGGACAGGGAGAACGCTGAAGCTTTCTTT
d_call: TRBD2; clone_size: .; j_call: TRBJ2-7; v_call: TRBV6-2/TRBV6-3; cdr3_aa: CASKERELYEQYF; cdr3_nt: TGTGCCAGCAAGGAGCGGGAGCTGTACGAGCAGTACTTC
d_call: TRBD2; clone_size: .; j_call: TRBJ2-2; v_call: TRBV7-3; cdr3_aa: CASRSAGEHGELFF; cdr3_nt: TGTGCCAGCAGGTCAGCGGGAGAGCACGGGGAGCTGTTTTTT
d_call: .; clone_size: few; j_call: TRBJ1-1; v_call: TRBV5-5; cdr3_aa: CASSGPGTSNTEAFF; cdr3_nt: TGTGCCAGCAGCGGACCCGGGACAAGTAACACTGAAGCTTTCTTT
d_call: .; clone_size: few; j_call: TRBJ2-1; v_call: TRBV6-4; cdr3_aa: CASSDQQENEQFF; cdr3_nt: TGTGCCAGCAGTGACCAACAGGAGAATGAGCAGTTCTTC
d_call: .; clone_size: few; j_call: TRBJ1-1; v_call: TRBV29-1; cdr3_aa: CSVDMEALGAFF; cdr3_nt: TGCAGCGTTGATATGGAGGCCCTAGGAGCTTTCTTT
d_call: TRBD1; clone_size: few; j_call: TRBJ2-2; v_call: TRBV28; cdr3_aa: CASSPRTGEDTGELFF; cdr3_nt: TGTGCCAGCAGTCCCAGGACAGGGGAAGACACCGGGGAGCTGTTTTTT
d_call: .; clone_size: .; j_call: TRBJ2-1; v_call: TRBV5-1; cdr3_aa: CASSLVVVGLATHGRYNEQFF; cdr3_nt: TGCGCCAGCAGCTTGGTGGTTGTGGGGCTAGCGACCCACGGGCGGTACAATGAGCAGTTCTTC
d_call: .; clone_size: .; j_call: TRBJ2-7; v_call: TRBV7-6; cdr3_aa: CASSSPPRDLQF; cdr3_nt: TGTGCCAGCAGCTCCCCGCCCCGGGACCTGCAGTTC
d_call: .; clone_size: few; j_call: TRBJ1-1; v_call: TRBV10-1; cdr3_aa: CASSEFGTEAFF; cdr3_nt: TGCGCCAGCAGTGAATTCGGTACTGAAGCTTTCTTT
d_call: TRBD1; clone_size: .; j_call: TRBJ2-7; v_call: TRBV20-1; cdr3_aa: CSAASRDSSYEQYF; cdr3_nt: TGCAGTGCCGCCTCTCGGGACAGCTCCTACGAGCAGTACTTC
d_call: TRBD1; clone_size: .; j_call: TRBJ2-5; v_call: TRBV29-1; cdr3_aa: CSVTTGGVETQYF; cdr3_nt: TGCAGCGTTACTACAGGGGGCGTGGAGACCCAGTACTTC
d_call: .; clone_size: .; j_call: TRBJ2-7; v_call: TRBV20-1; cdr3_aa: CSARGTGRGTYEQYF; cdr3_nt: TGCAGTGCTAGAGGGACAGGGAGGGGCACCTACGAGCAGTACTTC
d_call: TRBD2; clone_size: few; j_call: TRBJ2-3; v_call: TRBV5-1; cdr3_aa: CASSSRLARGYTDTQYF; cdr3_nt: TGCGCCAGCAGCTCTCGACTAGCCCGCGGTTACACAGATACGCAGTATTTT
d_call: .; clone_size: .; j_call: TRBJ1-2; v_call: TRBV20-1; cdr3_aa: CSARDFGAGKVGYTF; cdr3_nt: TGCAGTGCTAGAGATTTCGGGGCAGGGAAAGTTGGCTACACCTTC
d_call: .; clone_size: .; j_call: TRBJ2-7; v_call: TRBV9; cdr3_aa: CASSVGEASAYEQYF; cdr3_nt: TGTGCCAGCAGCGTAGGGGAGGCCTCAGCCTACGAGCAGTACTTC
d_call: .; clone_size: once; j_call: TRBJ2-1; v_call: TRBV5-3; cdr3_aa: CARSLGGEEDNEQFF; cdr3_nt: TGTGCCAGAAGCTTGGGGGGGGAAGAAGACAATGAGCAGTTCTTC
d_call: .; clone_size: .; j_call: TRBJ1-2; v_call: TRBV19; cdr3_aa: CASSTGPVDGYTF; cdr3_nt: TGTGCCAGTAGTACAGGGCCCGTCGACGGCTACACCTTC
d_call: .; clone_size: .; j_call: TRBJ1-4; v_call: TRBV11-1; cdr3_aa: CASSFHRLPEATNEKLFF; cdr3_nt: TGTGCCAGCAGCTTTCACAGGCTCCCAGAGGCAACTAATGAAAAACTGTTTTTT